These T cell receptor beta chains were read from a single sample in a study of CD8+CD57+ T cells in acquired aplastic anemia. TCRdb used MiXCR to reprocess the reads, holding one entry per CDR3 protein. Of over 250,000 distinct CDR3 sequences in the sample, 45% to 65% are singletons; the top ten hold roughly 1.3%. The material sequenced was sorted CD4+, CD8+, or CD8+CD57+ T cells (not recorded which) from PBMCs. These receptors were taken from a human donor with aplastic anemia. Both conserved end residues are part of each CDR3. Each record gives: CDR3 protein, CDR3 DNA, V gene, CDR3 length, J gene, D gene, clone size. The D gene is left open where the match is weak. Clone size appears in some rows only: once, few, many, or a class for an expanded clone.

CASSQGQLDFYGYTF,TGCGCCAGCAGCCAAGGACAGCTCGACTTTTATGGCTACACCTTC,TRBV5-1,15,TRBJ1-2,.,.
CAVRGSYEQYF,TGTGCCGTGCGGGGCTCCTACGAGCAGTACTTC,TRBV10-3,11,TRBJ2-7,.,.
CASSLGLGTSTYEQYF,TGTGCCAGCAGCTTAGGCCTAGGGACCTCAACCTACGAGCAGTACTTC,TRBV5-6,16,TRBJ2-7,.,.
CASSFQQGIEAFF,TGTGCCAGCAGCTTCCAACAGGGGATTGAAGCTTTCTTT,TRBV7-2,13,TRBJ1-1,TRBD1,.
CATSKGTSGRNEQFF,TGTGCCACCAGCAAAGGGACTAGCGGGAGGAATGAGCAGTTCTTC,TRBV15,15,TRBJ2-1,TRBD2,.
CASSVGDRGSRETQYF,TGTGCCAGCAGCGTCGGGGACAGAGGCTCTCGGGAGACCCAGTACTTC,TRBV9,16,TRBJ2-5,TRBD1,few
CASSSQFLSGNTIYF,TGTGCCAGCAGCTCGCAATTCCTCTCTGGAAACACCATATATTTT,TRBV11-2,15,TRBJ1-3,.,many
CSARQPNTEAFF,TGCAGTGCTAGGCAGCCGAACACTGAAGCTTTCTTT,TRBV20-1,12,TRBJ1-1,.,few
CATSDWGLAGRDEQFF,TGTGCCACCAGTGATTGGGGACTAGCGGGGAGGGATGAGCAGTTCTTC,TRBV24-1,16,TRBJ2-1,TRBD2,.
CASRQGGTGNEKLFF,TGTGCCAGCAGACAAGGGGGGACGGGTAATGAAAAACTGTTTTTT,TRBV12-3/TRBV12-4,15,TRBJ1-4,.,.
CASSSEGPPYEQYF,TGCGCCAGCAGCTCCGAAGGGCCTCCCTACGAGCAGTACTTC,TRBV5-1,14,TRBJ2-7,.,.
CASSLQGKGGELFF,TGTGCCAGCAGTTTGCAGGGGAAGGGGGGGGAGCTGTTTTTT,TRBV2,14,TRBJ2-2,.,few
CASSSFKAGLGTDTQYF,TGCGCCAGCAGCTCGTTTAAGGCGGGACTGGGCACAGATACGCAGTATTTT,TRBV5-1,17,TRBJ2-3,.,many
CATSDLMEDPDTQYF,TGTGCCACCAGTGATTTGATGGAGGACCCAGATACGCAGTATTTT,TRBV24-1,15,TRBJ2-3,.,.
CSARVPGTGGVGSGNTIYF,TGCAGTGCTAGAGTTCCAGGGACGGGAGGTGTAGGATCTGGAAACACCATATATTTT,TRBV20-1,19,TRBJ1-3,.,.
CSATPGQNNSPLHF,TGCAGTGCTACACCGGGACAGAATAATTCACCCCTCCACTTT,TRBV20-1,14,TRBJ1-6,TRBD1,.
CASSGQNTGELFF,TGTGCCAGCAGTGGCCAGAACACCGGGGAGCTGTTTTTT,TRBV2,13,TRBJ2-2,.,once
CASNSPPGAEAFF,TGTGCCAGCAATTCGCCCCCAGGGGCTGAAGCTTTCTTT,TRBV2,13,TRBJ1-1,.,many
CASRERRQGAGDTQYF,TGTGCCAGCAGGGAAAGGCGACAGGGGGCGGGAGATACGCAGTACTTT,TRBV2,16,TRBJ2-3,TRBD1,.
CASSFGIGLTHTEAFF,TGTGCCAGCAGTTTTGGGATCGGCCTTACCCACACTGAAGCTTTCTTT,TRBV10-3,16,TRBJ1-1,.,.
CSARDPGLAAGELFF,TGCAGTGCTAGAGATCCGGGACTAGCGGCCGGGGAGCTGTTTTTT,TRBV20-1,15,TRBJ2-2,TRBD2,.
CASGPGTVGNTIYF,TGTGCCAGCGGACCCGGGACAGTTGGAAACACCATATATTTT,TRBV2,14,TRBJ1-3,TRBD1,.
CASSFRTSGELFF,TGTGCCAGCAGTTTTCGAACTAGCGGGGAGCTGTTTTTT,TRBV12-3/TRBV12-4,13,TRBJ2-2,.,.
CASSIQGAGNQPQHF,TGTGCCAGCAGCATACAGGGGGCCGGCAATCAGCCCCAGCATTTT,TRBV7-8,15,TRBJ1-5,TRBD1,.
CASSLGQDNEKLFF,TGCGCCAGCAGCTTGGGACAGGATAATGAAAAACTGTTTTTT,TRBV5-1,14,TRBJ1-4,.,many
CAKSDSGNTIYF,TGTGCCAAATCGGACTCTGGAAACACCATATATTTT,TRBV10-3,12,TRBJ1-3,.,.